Listed here are 9 T cell receptor beta chains from one sample, sequenced in a study of blood T cell repertoires in COVID-19. Here immunoSEQ multiplex PCR was the method, and the copy in TCRdb shows in-frame clones only, minus some. The sample lists 70,000 to 90,000 clones, about 78% occurring once. The material sequenced was peripheral blood. The receptor source for this set is a human donor in a cohort sampled during active COVID-19.

This rearrangement joins TRBV5-6 to TRBJ1-6; TRBD1 might be the D (5 bases). Germline V gene lookup returns CDR1 SGHDT and CDR2 YYEEEE. The CDR3 covers 16 residues. With 2 bases removed from V and 2 bases from J, the gap between germline ends came to 11 bases. The DNA for the CDR3 is TGTGCCAGCAGCTTTTCGTGGGGGGCCTATAATTCACCCCTCCACTTT. It specifies CASSFSWGAYNSPLHF.

The chain is built from TRBV21-1 and TRBJ2-1; TRBD2, as called in the table, went unchecked against the DNA. TRBV21-1 is noted as a pseudogene. The CDR3 is 16 residues long. CDR3 sequence (DNA): TGTGCCAGCCCCGTCTCAGGAACTAGCGGGCGTAATGAGCAGTTCTTC. Its protein is CASPVSGTSGRNEQFF.

The V call is TRBV25-1, the J call TRBJ2-2; TRBD1 matches at 8 bases. Germline CDR1 is MGHDK and CDR2 is SYGVNS. The CDR3 spans 16 residues. V gave up 3 bases and J gave up 1 base; unmatched junction bases: 4. The CDR3 loop reads CASSETGAKNTGELFF. The CDR3 bases are TGTGCCAGCAGTGAGACAGGGGCCAAGAACACCGGGGAGCTGTTTTTT.

This chain connects TRBV7-2 to TRBJ1-1; D is possibly TRBD1 (6 bases). Trimming cost V 2 bases and J 4 bases, with 8 bases left between them. This CDR3 comprises 13 residues. Germline V gene sequence: CDR1 SGHTA, CDR2 FQGNSA. The CDR3 nucleotides are TGTGCCAGCAGCTTACAGGGGCCCACTGAAGCTTTCTTT. As protein: CASSLQGPTEAFF.

The chain joins TRBV24-1 to TRBJ2-3; D unclear. Germline assignment: CDR1 KGHDR and CDR2 SFDVKD. Trimming cost V 2 bases and J 0 bases, with 11 bases left between them. This CDR3 has 16 amino acids. The CDR3 nucleotides read TGTGCCACCAGTGATTACCCGTTGGCCAGCACAGATACGCAGTATTTT. It encodes CATSDYPLASTDTQYF.

The genes are TRBV19 and TRBJ1-5; D is perhaps TRBD1 (5 bases). The CDR3 is made up of 16 amino acids. Trimming took off 1 base at V and 0 bases at J, with 10 bases between the two ends. CDR1 is LNHDA, CDR2 SQIVND, per germline (reference sequence). The CDR3 protein is CASSIGGLDSNQPQHF. CDR3 DNA: TGTGCCAGTAGTATAGGGGGCTTAGATAGCAATCAGCCCCAGCATTTT.

This rearrangement joins TRBV18 to TRBJ1-6, with TRBD1 identical over 10 bases. Germline trimming cut 3 bases from V and 9 bases from J; bases unmatched to any gene: 8. The V gene's germline CDR1 is KGHSH and CDR2 LQKENI. The CDR3 is made up of 16 amino acids. CDR3 residues: CASSPTAGTGVSPLHF. The CDR3 coding sequence is TGTGCCAGCTCACCTACTGCCGGGACAGGGGTTTCACCCCTCCACTTT.

The chain employs TRBV11-2 and TRBJ2-7; D unclear. CDR3 length: 12 residues. V shed 1 base and J shed 5 bases, with 6 bases lying between them. The germline V gene encodes CDR1 SGHAT and CDR2 FQNNGV. The CDR3: CASSLGTDEQYF. DNA of the CDR3: TGTGCCAGCAGCTTAGGAACTGACGAGCAGTACTTC. Full variable domain (outside the CDR3, taken from reference TRBV11-2 and TRBJ2-7): EAGVAQSPRYKIIEKRQSVAFWCNPISGHATLYWYQQILGQGPKLLIQFQNNGVVDDSQLPKDRFSAERLKGVDSTLKIQPAKLEDSAVYLCASSLGTDEQYFGPGTRLTVT.

The CDR3 loop is CATSGGTSGGHYPRETQYF. The CDR3 nucleotides read TGTGCCACCAGCGGCGGGACTAGCGGGGGTCATTACCCTCGAGAGACCCAGTACTTC. The rearrangement links TRBV15 to TRBJ2-5, with 14 positions matching TRBD2. There are 19 residues in the CDR3. Germline V gives CDR1 LNHNV, CDR2 YYDKDF (reference sequence). J lost 4 bases, V lost 5 bases, and 15 bases had no gene match. The complete variable domain, with remaining parts taken from reference TRBV15 and TRBJ2-5, reads DAMVIQNPRYQVTQFGKPVTLSCSQTLNHNVMYWYQQKSSQAPKLLFHYYDKDFNNEADTPDNFQSRRPNTSFCFLDIRSPGLGDTAMYLCATSGGTSGGHYPRETQYFGPGTRLLVL.